This T cell receptor (beta chain) was captured in a study of cytomegalovirus exposure and HLA in healthy donors. The CDR3 sequence is 15 residues long. Germline V gene sequence: CDR1 MDHEN, CDR2 SYDVKM. Trimming pared 6 bases from V and 4 bases from J, leaving 18 bases between. PCR involved 60 Vbeta and 13 Jbeta primers. Some clones are missing from TCRdb's copy, which holds only in-frame ones; the method was immunoSEQ multiplex PCR. Among about 140,000 clones listed, around 80% were seen once. Material for sequencing was PBMCs. The rearrangement links TRBV28 to TRBJ1-1, with no clear D. The sequence came from a man aged 25 to 45 in good health and CMV-seronegative. CDR3 region: CASRPPPPEGTEAFF. Here the CDR3 DNA reads TGTGCCAGCAGACCCCCTCCGCCCGAGGGCACTGAAGCTTTCTTT.